This T cell receptor (beta chain) was recovered during a study of T cell clonality in common variable immunodeficiency. Whole-study results and caveats: CVID subjects showed higher TCRbeta clonality than healthy controls. Compared with controls, CVID subjects had fewer shared TCRbeta clones.

Caucasian heritage predominated among both patients and controls. The protocol was immunoSEQ multiplex PCR, while the TCRdb copy is restricted to in-frame clones and leaves out a portion. The table lists fewer than 40,000 clones, with no singletons. As concerns this clone: Antigen specificity is unknown. The DNA ends 3 residues before the CDR3 does, and the rest of the CDR3 is filled in from the germline J gene.

The germline V and J ends were trimmed by 6 bases and 5 bases, with 19 bases remaining between them. The length of the CDR3 is 15 residues. Germline V gene lookup returns CDR1 SNHLY and CDR2 FYNNEI. This receptor was identified in a person aged 18 to 75 in good health. The V and J genes are TRBV2 and TRBJ1-2; tentatively, D is TRBD1 (6 bases). Specimen: peripheral blood mononuclear cells. This CDR3 is CASSLTGPGRYGYTF. CDR3 DNA (partial): TGTGCCAGCAGCCTCACAGGGCCCGGAAGATATGGC. The full variable domain, with the rest looked up from reference TRBV2 and TRBJ1-2, is EPEVTQTPSHQVTQMGQEVILRCVPISNHLYFYWYRQILGQKVEFLVSFYNNEISEKSEIFDDQFSVERPDGSNFTLKIRSTKLEDSAMYFCASSLTGPGRYGYTFGSGTRLTVV.